This TCR beta chain originates from a study of CD8 T cells in ankylosing spondylitis. Study-level points and caveats: Reports say disease-linked clones showed up significantly more in matched ankylosing spondylitis synovial fluid.

This clonotype was seen a handful of times. Its antigen is not known. The germline CDR1 and CDR2 sequences are DFQATT and SNEGSKA (reference sequence). This CDR3 has 13 amino acids. J lost 5 bases, V lost 8 bases, and 7 bases had no gene match. TCRdb reprocessed the 5' RACE reads with MiXCR, giving one entry per CDR3 protein. Here the sample spans some 290,000 distinct CDR3 sequences, around 20% being singletons. This receptor was taken from a male donor with ankylosing spondylitis or in good health (not recorded which). The rearrangement links TRBV20-1 to TRBJ2-2, with 8 positions matching TRBD1. Sequenced material: blood, either unsorted or a sorted T cell fraction (not recorded which). The CDR3 sequence: CSTRQGSTGELFF. CDR3 DNA: TGCAGTACCCGACAGGGGAGTACCGGGGAGCTGTTTTTT.